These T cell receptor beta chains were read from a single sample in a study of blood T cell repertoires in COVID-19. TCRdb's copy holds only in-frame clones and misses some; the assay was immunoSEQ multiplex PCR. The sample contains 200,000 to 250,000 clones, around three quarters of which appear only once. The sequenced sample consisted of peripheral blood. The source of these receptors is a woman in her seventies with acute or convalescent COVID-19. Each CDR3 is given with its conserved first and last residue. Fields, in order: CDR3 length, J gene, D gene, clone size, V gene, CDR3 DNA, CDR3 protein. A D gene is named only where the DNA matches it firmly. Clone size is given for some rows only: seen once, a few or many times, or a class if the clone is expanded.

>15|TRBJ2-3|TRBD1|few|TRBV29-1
TGCAGCGTTGAGGGTGTCAGGGGGCCCGGCGATACGCAGTATTTT
CSVEGVRGPGDTQYF
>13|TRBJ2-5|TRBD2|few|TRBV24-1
TGTGCCACCGGCCTCGCGGGGGGGGAGACCCAGTACTTC
CATGLAGGETQYF
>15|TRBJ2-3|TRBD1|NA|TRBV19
TGTGCCAGTAGTATCTCGGGACAGGGGGCAGATACGCAGTATTTT
CASSISGQGADTQYF
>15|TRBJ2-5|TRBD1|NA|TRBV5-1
TGCGCCAGCAGCAGCGGACAGGGGTACCAAGAGACCCAGTACTTC
CASSSGQGYQETQYF
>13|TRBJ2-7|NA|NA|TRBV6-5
TGTGCCAGCAGTCGGGGGACGGCCTACGAGCAGTACTTC
CASSRGTAYEQYF
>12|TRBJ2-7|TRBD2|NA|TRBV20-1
TGCAGTGCTAGTCCGGGAGGGCGGGTGCAGTACTTC
CSASPGGRVQYF
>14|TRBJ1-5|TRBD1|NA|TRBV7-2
TGTGCCAGCAGCTCTGACAGGGACAGTCAGCCCCAGCATTTT
CASSSDRDSQPQHF
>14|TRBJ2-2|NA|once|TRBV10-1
TGCGCCAGCAGTGAGTCGCCGGGGGCCGGGGAGCTGTTTTTT
CASSESPGAGELFF
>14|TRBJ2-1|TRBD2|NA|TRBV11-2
TGTGCCAGCAGTACGGGGGGGGTCTACAATGAGCAGTTCTTC
CASSTGGVYNEQFF
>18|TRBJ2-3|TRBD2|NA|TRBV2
TGTGCCAGCAGACCGACTAGCGGGGGGGTTTCTAGCACAGATACGCAGTATTTT
CASRPTSGGVSSTDTQYF
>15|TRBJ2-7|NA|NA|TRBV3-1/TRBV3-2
TGTGCCAGCAGCCAAGCTTACAGGGAAGTCGGAGAGCAGTACTTC
CASSQAYREVGEQYF
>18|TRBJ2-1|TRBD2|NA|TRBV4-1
TGCGCCAGCAGCCAAGATTGGGGATCTAGCGGGGGGCTAGGTGAGCAGTTCTTC
CASSQDWGSSGGLGEQFF
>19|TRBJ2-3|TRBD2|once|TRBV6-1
TGTGCCAGCAGTGTATCCCGGCTAGCGGGGGGGCCGCTAGGAGATACGCAGTATTTT
CASSVSRLAGGPLGDTQYF
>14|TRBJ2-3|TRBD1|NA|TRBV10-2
TGCGCCAGCAGTGTACAGGGGGCGTCGGATACGCAGTATTTT
CASSVQGASDTQYF
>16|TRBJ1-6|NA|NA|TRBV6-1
TGTGCCAGCAGTGAAGCTGGGAGTAGGAATAATTCACCCCTCCACTTT
CASSEAGSRNNSPLHF
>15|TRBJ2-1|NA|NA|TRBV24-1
TGTGCCACCAGGGAGTCCGGGACACTTTACAATGAGCAGTTCTTC
CATRESGTLYNEQFF
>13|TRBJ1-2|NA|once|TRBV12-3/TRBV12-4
TGTGCCAGCAGTGACCAGGGAGGAAATGGCTACACCTTC
CASSDQGGNGYTF
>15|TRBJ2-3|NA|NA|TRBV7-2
TGTGCCAGCAGCTTAGTAGCTGGACTCACAGATACGCAGTATTTT
CASSLVAGLTDTQYF
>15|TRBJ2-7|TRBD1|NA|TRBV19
TGTGCCAGTAGCCGTCAACCGGGACAGGGTTACGAGCAGTACTTC
CASSRQPGQGYEQYF
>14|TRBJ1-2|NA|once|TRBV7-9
TGTGCCAGCAGCTTAGCCCCGCGGGACTATGGCTACACCTTC
CASSLAPRDYGYTF
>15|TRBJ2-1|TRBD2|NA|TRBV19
TGTGCCAGTAGTATTAGCGGGGGGCACTACAATGAGCAGTTCTTC
CASSISGGHYNEQFF
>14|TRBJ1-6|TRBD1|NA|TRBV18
TGTGCCAGCTCACCAGGGACAGTTAATTCACCCCTCCACTTT
CASSPGTVNSPLHF
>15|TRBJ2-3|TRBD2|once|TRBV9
TGTGCCAGCAGCGTAGCAGGGCGGGGGACAGATACGCAGTATTTT
CASSVAGRGTDTQYF
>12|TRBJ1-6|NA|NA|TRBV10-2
TGCGCCAGCAGCCCAGGGAATTCACCCCTCCACTTT
CASSPGNSPLHF
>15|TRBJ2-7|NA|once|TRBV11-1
TGTGCCAGCAGCCGGAGGGGGGGTAGCTCCTACGAGCAGTACTTC
CASSRRGGSSYEQYF
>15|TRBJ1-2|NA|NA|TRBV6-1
TGTGCCAGCAGTGAAGGGTCGGGTCAGAACTATGGCTACACCTTC
CASSEGSGQNYGYTF
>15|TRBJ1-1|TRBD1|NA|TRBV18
TGTGCCAGCTCACCAGATTGGACAGGGGAAGGAGTTGCTTTCTTT
CASSPDWTGEGVAFF
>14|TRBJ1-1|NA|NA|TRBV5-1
TGCGCCAGTCGGGTCATTGCGGATAACACTGAAGCTTTCTTT
CASRVIADNTEAFF
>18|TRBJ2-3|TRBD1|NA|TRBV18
TGTGCCAGCTCACCCCGGGGACAGGCAACCCGTAGCACAGATACGCAGTATTTT
CASSPRGQATRSTDTQYF
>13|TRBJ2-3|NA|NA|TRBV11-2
TGTGCCACCACCCCCCCGGGGTCTGATACGCAGTATTTT
CATTPPGSDTQYF
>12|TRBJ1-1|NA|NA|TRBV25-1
TGTGCCAGCAGGGCTGGGCAGCTTGAAGCTTTCTTT
CASRAGQLEAFF
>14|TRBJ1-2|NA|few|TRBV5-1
TGCGCCAGCAGCTTGGGGACAGTCAACTATGGCTACACCTTC
CASSLGTVNYGYTF
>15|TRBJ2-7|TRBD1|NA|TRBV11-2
TGTGCCAGCAGCTTCGGGACAGGGTCGTTCTACGAGCAGTACTTC
CASSFGTGSFYEQYF
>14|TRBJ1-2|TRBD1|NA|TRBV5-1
TGCGCCAGCAGCGGACAGGGTTGGGGCGATGGCTACACCTTC
CASSGQGWGDGYTF
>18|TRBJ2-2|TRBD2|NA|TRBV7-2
TGTGCCAGCAGCTGGGCCGGGACTAGCGGGGGGGCAGCCGGGGAGCTGTTTTTT
CASSWAGTSGGAAGELFF
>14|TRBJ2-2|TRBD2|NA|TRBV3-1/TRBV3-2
TGTGCCAGCAGAAGCGGGGTGAACACCGGGGAGCTGTTTTTT
CASRSGVNTGELFF
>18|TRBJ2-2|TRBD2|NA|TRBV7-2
TGTGCCAGCAGCACCCGAGGGACTAGCGGGGTGTACACCGGGGAGCTGTTTTTT
CASSTRGTSGVYTGELFF
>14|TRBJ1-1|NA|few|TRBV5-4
TGTGCCAGCAGCCCCCGACAAATGAACACTGAAGCTTTCTTT
CASSPRQMNTEAFF
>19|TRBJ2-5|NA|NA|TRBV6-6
TGTGCCAGCAGTCCACGCCAGATATACGGCGGCGGGAACTTGGAGACCCAGTACTTC
CASSPRQIYGGGNLETQYF
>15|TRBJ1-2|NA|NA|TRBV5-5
TGTGCCAGCAGCTTGGCCTCTGGCAGGGACTATGGCTACACCTTC
CASSLASGRDYGYTF
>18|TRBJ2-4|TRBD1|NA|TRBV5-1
TGCGCCAGCAGCCCTGGGACAGGGGGCGCGGGGGCCAAAAACATTCAGTACTTC
CASSPGTGGAGAKNIQYF
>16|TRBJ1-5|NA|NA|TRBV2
TGTGCCAGCAGTCCTCGGGACACAACTCCTGCGGGTCCCCAGCATTTT
CASSPRDTTPAGPQHF
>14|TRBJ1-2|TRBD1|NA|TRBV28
TGTGCCAGCAGCGAAACAGGGGGACACTATGGCTACACCTTC
CASSETGGHYGYTF
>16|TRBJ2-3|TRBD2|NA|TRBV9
TGTGCCAGCAGCGTAGTGGGCGGGGGTAGCACAGATACGCAGTATTTT
CASSVVGGGSTDTQYF
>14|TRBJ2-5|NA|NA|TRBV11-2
TGTGCCAGCAGTAGGACAGCGACCCAAGAGACCCAGTACTTC
CASSRTATQETQYF
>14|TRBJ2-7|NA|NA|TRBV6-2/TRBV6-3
TGTGCCAGCAGTTACCCCGGACTCTCCTACGAGCAGTACTTC
CASSYPGLSYEQYF
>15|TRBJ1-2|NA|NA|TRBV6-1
TGTGCCAGCAGTGAAGGATCAGGGGAAATCTATGGCTACACCTTC
CASSEGSGEIYGYTF
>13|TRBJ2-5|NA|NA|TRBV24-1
TGTGCCACCAGTGAGGGAGTCCACGGGACCCAGTACTTC
CATSEGVHGTQYF
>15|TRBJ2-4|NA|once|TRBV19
TGTGCCAGTAATCAAGCCCCGAGGTCGAGGAACATTCAGTACTTC
CASNQAPRSRNIQYF
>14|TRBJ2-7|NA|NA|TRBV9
TGTGCCAGCAGCGTAGAAGGAGGGGCTATCGAGCAGTACTTC
CASSVEGGAIEQYF
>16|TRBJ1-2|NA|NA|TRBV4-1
TGCGCCAGCAGCCCCTCATCACAGGGAAGTAGGCATGGCTACACCTTC
CASSPSSQGSRHGYTF
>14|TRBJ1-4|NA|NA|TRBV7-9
TGTGCCAGCAGCTTTAGTGGAGGGGTTGAAAAACTGTTTTTT
CASSFSGGVEKLFF
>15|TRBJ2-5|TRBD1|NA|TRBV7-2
TGTGCCAGCAGCCCCGGGACAGGGGAGAGGGAGACCCAGTACTTC
CASSPGTGERETQYF